The 32 T cell receptor beta chains reported below all come from one sample, sequenced in a study of T cells after yellow fever vaccination. Each CDR3 protein gets one entry after TCRdb re-called the 5' RACE reads with MiXCR. In the table there are a few hundred thousand distinct CDR3 sequences, roughly 6.8% of which are singletons. Sample: PBMCs, taken more than 40 days after the first yellow fever vaccination. Receptors originate from a man aged 18 to 30 who received the YFV17D yellow fever vaccine.

This clonotype was counted between two and nine times. J is TRBJ2-3 and V is TRBV7-8; TRBD2 matches 14 bases. V trimming: 3 bases; J trimming: 4 bases; junction bases outside the gene matches: 6. The germline CDR1 and CDR2 sequences are SGHVS and FQNEAQ. The CDR3 sequence is 17 residues long. This CDR3 reads CASSFSPGLAGADTQYF. Written as DNA, the CDR3 is TGTGCCAGCAGCTTCAGTCCGGGACTAGCGGGGGCAGATACGCAGTATTTT.

This clonotype came up a few times. V and J are TRBV24-1 and TRBJ2-3, with D maybe TRBD2 (6 bases). The CDR3 is made up of 14 amino acids. CDR1 is KGHDR and CDR2 is SFDVKD in the germline V gene. Trimming removed 1 base at V and 6 bases at J, with 10 bases between. The CDR3 sequence is CATSDFGGADTQYF. In DNA, the CDR3 is TGTGCCACCAGTGATTTCGGGGGAGCCGATACGCAGTATTTT.

This clonotype was seen more than once but under ten times. This sequence joins TRBV5-1 and TRBJ1-5; D unclear. Germline CDR1 reads SGHRS; CDR2 reads YFSETQ. The CDR3 spans 15 residues. With 0 bases removed from V and 0 bases from J, the gap between germline ends came to 7 bases. CDR3: CASSLGTGSNQPQHF. The CDR3 DNA is TGCGCCAGCAGCTTGGGGACTGGTAGCAATCAGCCCCAGCATTTT.

The chain uses TRBV14 and TRBJ2-7; 9 bases are a match to TRBD2. Per germline, CDR1 SGHDN and CDR2 FVKESK. V trimming: 3 bases; J trimming: 3 bases; junction bases outside the gene matches: 9. The CDR3 totals 16 residues. The CDR3 region has the DNA TGTGCCAGCAGCCAGATAGTAGCGGGGGCCCTCTACGAGCAGTACTTC. This sequence encodes CASSQIVAGALYEQYF.

This clonotype has a count of ten or more. The rearrangement joins TRBV12-3 or TRBV12-4 to TRBJ2-1; D remains unclear. Trimming left V 3 bases short and J 14 bases short, with 14 bases between. The CDR3 is 12 amino acids. DNA of the CDR3: TGTGCCAGCAGTTTTTCGTCTGGAGTCAAGTTCTTC. It encodes CASSFSSGVKFF.

The chain employs TRBV23-1 and TRBJ1-5; 9 bases align to TRBD1. TRBV23-1 is an ORF, with its function uncertain. V lost 6 bases to trimming and J lost 4 bases; unmatched junction nucleotides: 7. The CDR3 sequence is 15 residues long. CDR3 sequence reads: CASSKDRGGNQPQHF. CDR3 bases: TGCGCCAGCAGCAAGGACAGGGGAGGAAATCAGCCCCAGCATTTT.

The CDR3 sequence: CASSYSNAKEKLFF. CDR3 bases: TGTGCCAGCAGTTACTCGAACGCGAAGGAAAAACTGTTTTTT. The V and J genes are TRBV6-2 or TRBV6-3 and TRBJ1-4; no clear D gene. Germline V lookup: CDR1 MNHEY, CDR2 SVGEGT. The CDR3 loop spans 14 amino acids. The V end was cut by 0 bases, the J end by 8 bases, with 10 bases between.

The chain is built from TRBV6-5 and TRBJ2-7, with TRBD2 as a possible D gene (6 bases). The germline gives CDR1 MNHEY, CDR2 SVGAGI. This CDR3 region has 14 residues. V gave up 8 bases and J gave up 3 bases, with 17 bases separating them. The CDR3 DNA sequence: TGTGCCAGCCGTCGTTCTAGCGACCACTACGAGCAGTACTTC. Protein sequence: CASRRSSDHYEQYF.

This clonotype was seen only a few times. This sequence joins TRBV7-2 and TRBJ2-7; D may be TRBD1 (5 bases). CDR1 and CDR2 (germline): SGHTA, FQGNSA. The V gene lost 0 bases and the J gene lost 2 bases, with 11 bases spanning the gap. CDR3 length: 15 amino acids. The chain's CDR3 is CASSLAAQGPYEQYF. The CDR3 DNA follows: TGTGCCAGCAGCTTAGCGGCCCAGGGCCCCTACGAGCAGTACTTC.

The gene calls are TRBV5-1 and TRBJ1-4; D is unresolved. The CDR3 is 15 residues long. Trimming took off 4 bases at V and 8 bases at J, with 18 bases between the two ends. Per germline, CDR1 SGHRS and CDR2 YFSETQ. CDR3 sequence reads: CASSRVLSPREKLFF. CDR3 nucleotides: TGCGCCAGCAGCCGGGTCTTATCGCCGAGGGAAAAACTGTTTTTT.

This clonotype has only a few counts. The chain recombines TRBV11-2 with TRBJ2-7; D is ambiguous. Germline V lookup: CDR1 SGHAT, CDR2 FQNNGV. CDR3 length equals 13 residues. V lost 4 bases and J 9 bases, leaving 16 bases between the germline ends. CDR3 in amino acids: CASSSPSLVVQYF. The CDR3 bases are TGTGCCAGCAGCTCACCCTCCCTCGTAGTGCAGTACTTC.

This chain joins TRBV5-1 and TRBJ2-5; 7 positions match TRBD1. CDR1 SGHRS and CDR2 YFSETQ come from the germline V gene. The ends lost 10 bases at V and 6 bases at J; junction bases unmatched: 9. The CDR3 covers 12 residues. The CDR3: CAWGQRDQTQYF. DNA of the CDR3: TGCGCCTGGGGACAGAGAGATCAGACCCAGTACTTC.

This clonotype was observed a handful of times. This rearrangement joins TRBV6-1 to TRBJ2-1, with D perhaps TRBD1 (6 bases). The germline V gene has CDR1 MNHNS and CDR2 SASEGT. The CDR3 length is 15 residues. Deletions cut 3 bases from V and 6 bases from J, with 15 bases between. The CDR3 is CASSDRGRGPNEQFF. DNA for the CDR3: TGTGCCAGCAGTGACAGGGGTAGGGGCCCCAATGAGCAGTTCTTC.

There are a few counts of this clonotype. The chain links TRBV4-1 to TRBJ2-1, with 8 positions matching TRBD1. Germline assignment: CDR1 MGHRA and CDR2 YSYEKL. The CDR3 is 17 amino acids. The trim removed 1 base at V and 0 bases at J, leaving 5 bases unmatched. CDR3 protein: CASSQAPDRGSYNEQFF. CDR3 nucleotides: TGCGCCAGCAGCCAAGCGCCTGACAGGGGCTCCTACAATGAGCAGTTCTTC.

This sequence joins TRBV10-1 and TRBJ2-3; no clear D gene. Germline-derived CDR1 and CDR2 are WNHNN and SYGVQD (reference sequence). Deletions cut 5 bases from V and 2 bases from J, with 8 bases between. The CDR3 has 13 residues. For the CDR3, the DNA is TGCGCCAGCAGTTCAGAGATCACAGATACGCAGTATTTT. Residues: CASSSEITDTQYF.

This clonotype was detected a few times. The chain employs TRBV5-5 and TRBJ1-6; TRBD1 matches 7 bases. The V segment lost 5 bases and the J segment 6 bases; nucleotides outside the gene matches: 8. CDR3 length: 15 residues. Germline V gene sequence: CDR1 SGHKS, CDR2 YYEKEE (reference sequence). The CDR3 sequence is CASRKLGQTNSPLHF. CDR3 in DNA: TGTGCCAGCAGGAAACTGGGACAGACTAATTCACCCCTCCACTTT.

This chain connects TRBV19 to TRBJ1-1; 7 bases match TRBD1. This CDR3 has 16 amino acids. V gave up 10 bases and J gave up 4 bases; unmatched junction bases: 18. In germline, CDR1 is LNHDA, CDR2 SQIVND (reference sequence). CDR3 loop: CATLAPGGRRGTEAFF. The CDR3 coding sequence is TGTGCCACCCTAGCTCCAGGGGGACGCCGGGGCACTGAAGCTTTCTTT.

The genes are TRBV4-3 and TRBJ1-1, with D perhaps matching TRBD1 (5 bases). Germline CDR1 LGHNA, CDR2 YSLEER. The V and J ends lost 0 bases and 9 bases respectively, with 23 bases between them. The CDR3 is made up of 17 amino acids. The CDR3 DNA follows: TGCGCCAGCAGCCAAGACGGCTCCGGGACGGTTAATAGCCAAGCTTTCTTT. Its protein product is CASSQDGSGTVNSQAFF.

The chain recombines TRBV5-1 with TRBJ2-1; maybe TRBD1 (6 bases). V was trimmed by 4 bases and J by 6 bases, leaving 14 bases between them. In germline, CDR1 is SGHRS, CDR2 YFSETQ. The CDR3 has 14 residues. The CDR3 loop is CASSEQTGGNEQFF. In DNA, the CDR3 is TGCGCCAGCAGCGAGCAGACAGGCGGCAATGAGCAGTTCTTC.

This clonotype has only a few counts. The chain links TRBV11-1 to TRBJ2-1; tentatively, D is TRBD1 or TRBD2 (5 bases each). V was trimmed by 6 bases and J by 4 bases, leaving 16 bases between them. The germline gives CDR1 SGHAT, CDR2 FQDESV (reference sequence). The CDR3 totals 15 residues. CDR3 nucleotides: TGTGCCAGCAGGGGACCCGGGGTAGAGTACAATGAGCAGTTCTTC. Protein: CASRGPGVEYNEQFF.

This chain links TRBV12-3 or TRBV12-4 with TRBJ1-5, with 10 bases that match TRBD1. The CDR3 sequence is 12 residues long. Unmatched junction bases numbered 0, after V lost 8 bases and J lost 5 bases. The CDR3 nucleotides are TGTGCCAGCGGACAGGGGGATCAGCCCCAGCATTTT. Amino acids: CASGQGDQPQHF.

This clonotype came up a few times. This CDR3 is CSAHVPKMGRVSYEQYV. The CDR3 coding sequence is TGCAGTGCCCACGTCCCCAAAATGGGAAGGGTCTCCTACGAGCAGTACGTC. The chain combines TRBV20-1 with TRBJ2-7; D is undetermined. CDR1 and CDR2 from the germline V gene are DFQATT and SNEGSKA (reference sequence). This CDR3 comprises 17 residues. Trimming took off 6 bases at V and 0 bases at J, with 24 bases between the two ends.

This clonotype turned up a few times. The chain combines TRBV20-1 with TRBJ2-3; either TRBD1 or TRBD2 may supply D (5 bases each). The CDR3 runs 14 residues. V was trimmed by 0 bases and J by 4 bases, leaving 11 bases between them. Germline CDR1 is DFQATT and CDR2 is SNEGSKA (reference sequence). The CDR3 loop is CSARDAVGADTQYF. CDR3 nucleotide sequence: TGCAGTGCTAGAGATGCAGTGGGGGCAGATACGCAGTATTTT.

The chain combines TRBV18 with TRBJ2-1; D assignment may be TRBD1 or TRBD2 (5 bases each). There are 18 residues in the CDR3. Trimming shortened V by 0 bases and J by 4 bases, and 19 bases separated the two germline ends. Germline V gene data show CDR1 as KGHSH and CDR2 as LQKENI. The CDR3 reads CASSPPRGSRNLYNEQFF. The CDR3 DNA is TGTGCCAGCTCACCACCGAGGGGTTCCCGAAATCTTTACAATGAGCAGTTCTTC.

J is TRBJ2-5 and V is TRBV11-2; 8 bases agree with TRBD1. With 5 bases clipped from V and 4 bases from J, the junction kept 12 bases outside the gene matches. The CDR3 spans 16 residues. The germline CDR1 and CDR2 sequences are SGHAT and FQNNGV. CDR3 nucleotide sequence: TGTGCCAGCAGCCCTACTCAGGGGGCTTTGGGAGAGACCCAGTACTTC. Protein: CASSPTQGALGETQYF.

There are a few counts of this clonotype. This chain's CDR3 is CAWEDRYNEQFF. DNA for the CDR3: TGTGCCTGGGAGGACAGGTACAATGAGCAGTTCTTC. The rearrangement joins TRBV30 to TRBJ2-1; TRBD1 matches at 7 bases. Trimming took 5 bases from V and 4 from J; bases not matched to a gene: 2. Germline CDR1 and CDR2: GTSNPN and SVGIG (reference sequence). The CDR3 loop spans 12 amino acids.

In its sample, this clonotype was seen a few times. CDR3 bases: TGTGCCAGCAGTTTAATCGGTGGAGGGGAGACCCAGTACTTC. It specifies CASSLIGGGETQYF. J is TRBJ2-5 and V is TRBV12-3 or TRBV12-4; maybe TRBD2 (6 bases). V shed 2 bases and J shed 5 bases, with 12 bases lying between them. The CDR3 runs to 14 residues.

The chain links TRBV10-3 to TRBJ2-3; D might be TRBD1 or TRBD2, each matching 5 bases. V shed 4 bases and J shed 1 base, with 12 bases lying between them. CDR1 ENHRY and CDR2 SYGVKD come from the germline V gene. This CDR3 has 15 amino acids. The CDR3: CAISGALGGTDTQYF. CDR3 in DNA: TGTGCCATCAGTGGGGCTCTGGGGGGCACAGATACGCAGTATTTT.

The chain recombines TRBV5-6 with TRBJ2-3; D not certain. Trimming pared 3 bases from V and 2 bases from J, leaving 13 bases between. CDR3 length: 15 residues. From germline, CDR1 is SGHDT and CDR2 YYEEEE. The DNA of the CDR3 is TGTGCCAGCAGCTGGTTCGAGAAGAACACAGATACGCAGTATTTT. It yields the protein CASSWFEKNTDTQYF.

The table lists this clonotype with a few counts. The chain combines TRBV11-2 with TRBJ2-3; no firm D call. V shed 0 bases and J shed 3 bases, with 10 bases lying between them. CDR3 length: 15 amino acids. CDR1 and CDR2 (germline): SGHAT, FQNNGV. The CDR3 reads CASSLERRQTDTQYF. For the CDR3, the DNA is TGTGCCAGCAGCTTAGAACGAAGACAAACAGATACGCAGTATTTT.

This clonotype came up many times. This chain uses TRBV4-3 with TRBJ2-1; tentatively, D is TRBD1 (6 bases). Trimming cost V 3 bases and J 1 base, with 13 bases left between them. Germline loops: CDR1 LGHNA, CDR2 YSLEER. The CDR3 has 16 amino acids. CDR3: CASSHADRISYNEQFF. DNA of the CDR3: TGCGCCAGCAGCCATGCGGACAGAATTTCCTACAATGAGCAGTTCTTC.

This rearrangement joins TRBV20-1 to TRBJ1-3, with a tentative D call TRBD1 (6 bases). The germline CDR1 and CDR2 sequences are DFQATT and SNEGSKA (reference sequence). V dropped 5 bases and J dropped 2 bases, with 13 bases sitting between them. This CDR3 spans 14 amino acids. CDR3 sequence reads: CSASGELAGNTIYF. Written as DNA, the CDR3 is TGCAGTGCTTCAGGGGAATTGGCTGGAAACACCATATATTTT.